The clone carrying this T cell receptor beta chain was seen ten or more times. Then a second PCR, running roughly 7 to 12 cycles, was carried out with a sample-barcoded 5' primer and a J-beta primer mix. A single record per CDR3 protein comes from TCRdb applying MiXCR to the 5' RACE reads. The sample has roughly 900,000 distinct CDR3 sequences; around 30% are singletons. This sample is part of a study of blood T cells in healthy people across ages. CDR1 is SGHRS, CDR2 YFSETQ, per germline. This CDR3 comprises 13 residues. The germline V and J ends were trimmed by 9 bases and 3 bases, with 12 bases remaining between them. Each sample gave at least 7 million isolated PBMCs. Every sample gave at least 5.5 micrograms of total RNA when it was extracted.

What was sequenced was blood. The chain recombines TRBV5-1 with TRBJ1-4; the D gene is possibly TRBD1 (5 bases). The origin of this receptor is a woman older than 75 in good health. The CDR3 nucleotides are TGCGCCACCCGGGGGTTGCCTAATGAAAAACTGTTTTTT. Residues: CATRGLPNEKLFF.